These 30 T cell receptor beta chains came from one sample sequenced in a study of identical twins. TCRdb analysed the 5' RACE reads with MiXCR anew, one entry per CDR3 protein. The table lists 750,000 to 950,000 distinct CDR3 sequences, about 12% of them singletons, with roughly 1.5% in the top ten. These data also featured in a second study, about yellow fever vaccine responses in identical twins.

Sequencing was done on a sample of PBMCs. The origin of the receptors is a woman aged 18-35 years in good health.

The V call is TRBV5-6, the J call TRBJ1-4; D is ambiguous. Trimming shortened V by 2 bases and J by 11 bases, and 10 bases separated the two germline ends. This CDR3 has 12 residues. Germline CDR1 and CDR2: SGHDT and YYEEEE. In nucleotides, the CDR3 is TGTGCCAGCAGCTTCGGCCCAGAGAAACTGTTTTTT. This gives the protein CASSFGPEKLFF.

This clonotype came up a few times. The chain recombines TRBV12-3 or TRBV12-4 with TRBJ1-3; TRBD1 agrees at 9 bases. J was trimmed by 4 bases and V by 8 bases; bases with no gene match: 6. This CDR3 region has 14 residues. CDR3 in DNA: TGTGCCAGCGGGACAGGGAGGTTGGGAAACACCATATATTTT. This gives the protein CASGTGRLGNTIYF.

The CDR3: CASSRDKDGYTF. The CDR3 DNA reads as TGTGCCAGCAGTCGGGACAAAGATGGCTACACCTTC. This chain links TRBV12-3 or TRBV12-4 with TRBJ1-2; TRBD1 might be the D (6 bases). V shed 5 bases and J shed 6 bases, with 10 bases lying between them. There are 12 residues in the CDR3.

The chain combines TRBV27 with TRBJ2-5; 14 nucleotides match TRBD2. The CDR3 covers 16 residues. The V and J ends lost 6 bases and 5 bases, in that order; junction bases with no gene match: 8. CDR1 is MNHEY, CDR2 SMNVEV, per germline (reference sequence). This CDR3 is CASSETTSGGAETQYF. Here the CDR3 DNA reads TGTGCCAGCAGCGAGACGACTAGCGGGGGGGCGGAGACCCAGTACTTC.

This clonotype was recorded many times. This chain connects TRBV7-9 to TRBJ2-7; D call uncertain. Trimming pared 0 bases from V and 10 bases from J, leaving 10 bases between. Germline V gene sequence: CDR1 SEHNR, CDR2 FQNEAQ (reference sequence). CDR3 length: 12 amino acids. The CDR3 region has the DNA TGTGCCAGCAGCTTAGCGGCGGCCCATCAGTACTTC. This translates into CASSLAAAHQYF.

This CDR3 is CASSILNTEAFF. CDR3 nucleotides: TGTGCCAGTAGTATTCTGAACACTGAAGCTTTCTTT. The rearrangement uses TRBV19 and TRBJ1-1; D not certain. V was trimmed by 3 bases and J by 0 bases, leaving 2 bases between them. This CDR3 is 12 amino acids long. Germline V CDR1 and CDR2: LNHDA, SQIVND (reference sequence).

The CDR3 DNA reads TGCGCCAGCAGCACAGGGCTGGACACTGAAGCTTTCTTT. It specifies CASSTGLDTEAFF. The rearrangement links TRBV5-1 to TRBJ1-1, with a possible D match to TRBD1 (6 bases). V was clipped by 4 bases and J by 3 bases, with 10 bases between them. The CDR3 loop spans 13 amino acids. Germline CDR1 is SGHRS and CDR2 is YFSETQ.

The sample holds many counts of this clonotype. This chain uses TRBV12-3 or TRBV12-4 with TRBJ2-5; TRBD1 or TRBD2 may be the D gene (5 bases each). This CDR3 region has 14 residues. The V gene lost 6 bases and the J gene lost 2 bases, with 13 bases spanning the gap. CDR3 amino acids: CASSSRGAQETQYF. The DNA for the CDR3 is TGTGCCAGCAGCTCGAGGGGCGCTCAAGAGACCCAGTACTTC.

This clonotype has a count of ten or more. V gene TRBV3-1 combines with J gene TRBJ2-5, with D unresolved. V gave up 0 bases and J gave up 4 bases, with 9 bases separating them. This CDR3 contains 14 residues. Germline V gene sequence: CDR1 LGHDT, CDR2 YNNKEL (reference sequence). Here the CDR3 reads CASSQDPQRETQYF. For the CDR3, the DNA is TGTGCCAGCAGCCAAGACCCCCAGAGAGAGACCCAGTACTTC.

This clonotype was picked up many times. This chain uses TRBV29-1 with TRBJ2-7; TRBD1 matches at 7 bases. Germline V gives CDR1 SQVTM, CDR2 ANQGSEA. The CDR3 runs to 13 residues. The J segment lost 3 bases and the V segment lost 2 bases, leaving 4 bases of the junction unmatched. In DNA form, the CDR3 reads TGCAGCGTTGAAACAGGGGAACACTACGAGCAGTACTTC. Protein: CSVETGEHYEQYF.

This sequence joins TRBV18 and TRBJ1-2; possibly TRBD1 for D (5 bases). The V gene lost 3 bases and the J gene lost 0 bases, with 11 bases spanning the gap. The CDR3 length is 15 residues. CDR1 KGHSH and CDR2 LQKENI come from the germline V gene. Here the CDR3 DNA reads TGTGCCAGCTCACCTTCGGGGGTCTCTAACTATGGCTACACCTTC. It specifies CASSPSGVSNYGYTF.

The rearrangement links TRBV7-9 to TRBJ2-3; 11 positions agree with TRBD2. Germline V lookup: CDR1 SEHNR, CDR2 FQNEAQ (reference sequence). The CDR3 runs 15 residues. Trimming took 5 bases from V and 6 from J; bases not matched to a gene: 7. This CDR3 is CASSRSGGAGDTQYF. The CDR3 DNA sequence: TGTGCCAGCAGCCGTAGCGGGGGGGCCGGGGATACGCAGTATTTT. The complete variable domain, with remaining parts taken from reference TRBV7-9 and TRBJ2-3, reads DTGVSQNPRHKITKRGQNVTFRCDPISEHNRLYWYRQTLGQGPEFLTYFQNEAQLEKSRLLSDRFSAERPKGSFSTLEIQRTEQGDSAMYLCASSRSGGAGDTQYFGPGTRLTVL.

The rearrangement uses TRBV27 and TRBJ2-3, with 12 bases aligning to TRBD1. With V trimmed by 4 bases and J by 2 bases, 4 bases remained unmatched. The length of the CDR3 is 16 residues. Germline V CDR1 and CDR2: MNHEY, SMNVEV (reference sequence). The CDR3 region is CASSSGTGGITDTQYF. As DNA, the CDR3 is TGTGCCAGCAGTTCCGGGACAGGGGGCATCACAGATACGCAGTATTTT.

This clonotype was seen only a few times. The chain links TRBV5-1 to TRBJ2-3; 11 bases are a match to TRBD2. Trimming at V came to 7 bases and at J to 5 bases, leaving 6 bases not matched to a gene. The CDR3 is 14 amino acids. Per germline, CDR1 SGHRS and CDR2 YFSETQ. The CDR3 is CASVGTSGRDTQYF. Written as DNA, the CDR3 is TGCGCCAGCGTAGGAACTAGCGGGAGAGATACGCAGTATTTT.

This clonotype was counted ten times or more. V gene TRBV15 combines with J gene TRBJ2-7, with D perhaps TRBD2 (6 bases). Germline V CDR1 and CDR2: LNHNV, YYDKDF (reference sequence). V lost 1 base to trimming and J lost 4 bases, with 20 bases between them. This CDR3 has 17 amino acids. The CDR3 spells CATSRGGVGLAQYEQYF. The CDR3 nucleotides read TGTGCCACCAGCAGAGGGGGGGTAGGGCTAGCGCAGTACGAGCAGTACTTC.

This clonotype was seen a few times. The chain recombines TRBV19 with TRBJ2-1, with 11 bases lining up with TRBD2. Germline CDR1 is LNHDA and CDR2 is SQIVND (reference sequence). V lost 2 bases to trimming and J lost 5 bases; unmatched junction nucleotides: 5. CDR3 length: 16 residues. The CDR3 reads CASSIISGRANNEQFF. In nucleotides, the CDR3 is TGTGCCAGTAGTATAATTAGCGGGAGGGCCAACAATGAGCAGTTCTTC.

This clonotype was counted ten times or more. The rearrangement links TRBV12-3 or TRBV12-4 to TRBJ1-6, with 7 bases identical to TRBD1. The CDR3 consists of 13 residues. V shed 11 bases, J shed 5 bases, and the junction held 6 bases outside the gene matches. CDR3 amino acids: CAWSDRDNSPLHF. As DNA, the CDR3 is TGTGCCTGGTCCGACAGGGATAATTCACCCCTCCACTTT.

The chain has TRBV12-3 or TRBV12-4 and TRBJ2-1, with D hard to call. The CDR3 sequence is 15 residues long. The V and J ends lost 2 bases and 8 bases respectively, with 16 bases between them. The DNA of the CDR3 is TGTGCCAGCAGTTTATGGTCCCGACTGGGCTATGAGCAGTTCTTC. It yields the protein CASSLWSRLGYEQFF.

CDR3 amino acids: CASSPMGRTNTEAFF. The CDR3 DNA is TGTGCCAGCAGCCCCATGGGGCGCACGAACACTGAAGCTTTCTTT. The genes are TRBV7-9 and TRBJ1-1, with TRBD1 as a possible D gene (5 bases). Trimming stripped 5 bases from V and 1 base from J, with 14 bases between. The CDR3 contains 15 residues. Germline V gene data show CDR1 as SEHNR and CDR2 as FQNEAQ (reference sequence).

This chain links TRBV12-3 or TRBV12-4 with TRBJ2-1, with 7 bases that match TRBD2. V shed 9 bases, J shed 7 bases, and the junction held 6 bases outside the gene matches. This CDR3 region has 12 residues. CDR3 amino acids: CASERELNEQFF. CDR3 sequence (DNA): TGTGCCAGTGAGCGGGAATTGAATGAGCAGTTCTTC.

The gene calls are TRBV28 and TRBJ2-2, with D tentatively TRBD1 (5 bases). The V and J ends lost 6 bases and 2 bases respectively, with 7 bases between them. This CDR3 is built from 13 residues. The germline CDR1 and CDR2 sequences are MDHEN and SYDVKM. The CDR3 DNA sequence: TGTGCCAGCAGAGACAGCAACACCGGGGAGCTGTTTTTT. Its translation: CASRDSNTGELFF.

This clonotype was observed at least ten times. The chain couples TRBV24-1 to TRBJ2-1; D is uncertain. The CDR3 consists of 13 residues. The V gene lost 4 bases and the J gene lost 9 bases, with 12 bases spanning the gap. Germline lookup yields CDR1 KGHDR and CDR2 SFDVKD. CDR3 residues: CATSDAAFGEQFF. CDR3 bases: TGTGCCACCAGTGACGCGGCGTTTGGTGAGCAGTTCTTC.

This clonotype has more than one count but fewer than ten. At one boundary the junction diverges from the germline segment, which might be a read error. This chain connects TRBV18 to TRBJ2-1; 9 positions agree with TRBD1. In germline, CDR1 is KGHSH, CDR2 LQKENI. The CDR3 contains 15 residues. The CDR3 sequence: CASSPPGQGINEQFF. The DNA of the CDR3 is TGCGCCAGCAGCCCGCCGGGACAGGGAATCAATGAGCAGTTCTTC.

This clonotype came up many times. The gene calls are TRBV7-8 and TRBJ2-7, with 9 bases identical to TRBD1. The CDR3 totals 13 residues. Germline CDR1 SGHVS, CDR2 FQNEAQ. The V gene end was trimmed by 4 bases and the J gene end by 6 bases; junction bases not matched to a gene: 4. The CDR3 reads CASSYRTGAEQYF. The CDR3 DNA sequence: TGTGCCAGCAGCTACCGGACAGGGGCCGAGCAGTACTTC.

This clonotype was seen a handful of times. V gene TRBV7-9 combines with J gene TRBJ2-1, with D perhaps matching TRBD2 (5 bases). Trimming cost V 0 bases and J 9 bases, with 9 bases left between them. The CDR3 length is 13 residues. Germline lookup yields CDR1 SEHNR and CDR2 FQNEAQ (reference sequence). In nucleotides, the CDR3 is TGTGCCAGCAGCTTAGCGGACGAGGGTGAGCAGTTCTTC. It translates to CASSLADEGEQFF.

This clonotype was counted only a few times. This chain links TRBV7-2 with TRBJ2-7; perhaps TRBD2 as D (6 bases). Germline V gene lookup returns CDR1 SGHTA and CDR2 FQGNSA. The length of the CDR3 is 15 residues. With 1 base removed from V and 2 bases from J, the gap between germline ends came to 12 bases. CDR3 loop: CASSLVVAEAYEQYF. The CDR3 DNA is TGTGCCAGCAGCTTAGTGGTAGCGGAGGCCTACGAGCAGTACTTC.

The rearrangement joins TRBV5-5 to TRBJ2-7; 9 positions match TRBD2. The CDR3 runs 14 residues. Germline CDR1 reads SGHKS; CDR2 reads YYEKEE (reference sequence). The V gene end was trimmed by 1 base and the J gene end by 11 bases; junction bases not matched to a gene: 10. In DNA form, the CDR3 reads TGTGCCAGCAGCTTGTATAGCGGGAGCTCGGAGGAGTACTTC. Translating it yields CASSLYSGSSEEYF.

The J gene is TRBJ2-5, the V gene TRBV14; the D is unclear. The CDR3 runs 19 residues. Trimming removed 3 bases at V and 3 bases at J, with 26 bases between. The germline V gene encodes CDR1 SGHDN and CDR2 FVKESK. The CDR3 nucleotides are TGTGCCAGCAGCCAGAGTCTGATTTACATCGCTGGAAGAAAAGAGACCCAGTACTTC. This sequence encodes CASSQSLIYIAGRKETQYF.

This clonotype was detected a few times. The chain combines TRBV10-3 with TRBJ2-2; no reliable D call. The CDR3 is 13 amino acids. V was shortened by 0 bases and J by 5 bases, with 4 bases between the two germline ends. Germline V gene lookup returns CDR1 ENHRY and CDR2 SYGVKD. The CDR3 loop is CAISESGTGELFF. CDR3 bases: TGTGCCATCAGTGAGTCTGGGACCGGGGAGCTGTTTTTT.

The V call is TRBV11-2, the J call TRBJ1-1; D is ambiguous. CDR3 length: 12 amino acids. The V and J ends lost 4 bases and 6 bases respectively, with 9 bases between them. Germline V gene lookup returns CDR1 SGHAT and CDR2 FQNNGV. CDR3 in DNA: TGTGCCAGCAGCTATCGTGTCGCTGAAGCTTTCTTT. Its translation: CASSYRVAEAFF.